The T cell receptor beta chain described here comes from a study of T-cell memory formation after mild COVID-19. Study in general: Each donor largely had its own TCR clusters.

The CDR3 totals 14 residues. With 3 bases removed from V and 11 bases from J, the gap between germline ends came to 16 bases. Germline V gene data show CDR1 as SGHTA and CDR2 as FQGNSA. There are a few counts of this clonotype. What it recognizes is unknown. TCRdb recomputed calls from the 5' RACE reads with MiXCR, one row per CDR3 protein. The repertoire holds roughly 400,000 distinct CDR3 sequences, with 20% to 25% as singletons. Points from the study as a whole: Mostly located in CM and EM were contracting CD4+ clones, with contracting CD8+ clones located in EMRA.

The TCR originated in an adult woman who had mild COVID-19 (a few samples of this study predate the infection). Cell type and time point are not known. The specimen was PBMCs or a T cell subset sorted from them (not recorded which). The V gene is TRBV7-2, the J gene TRBJ1-4, with TRBD1 as a possible D gene (5 bases). CDR3: CASSFWDAPLKLFF. DNA for the CDR3: TGTGCCAGCAGCTTCTGGGACGCACCTTTGAAACTGTTTTTT.